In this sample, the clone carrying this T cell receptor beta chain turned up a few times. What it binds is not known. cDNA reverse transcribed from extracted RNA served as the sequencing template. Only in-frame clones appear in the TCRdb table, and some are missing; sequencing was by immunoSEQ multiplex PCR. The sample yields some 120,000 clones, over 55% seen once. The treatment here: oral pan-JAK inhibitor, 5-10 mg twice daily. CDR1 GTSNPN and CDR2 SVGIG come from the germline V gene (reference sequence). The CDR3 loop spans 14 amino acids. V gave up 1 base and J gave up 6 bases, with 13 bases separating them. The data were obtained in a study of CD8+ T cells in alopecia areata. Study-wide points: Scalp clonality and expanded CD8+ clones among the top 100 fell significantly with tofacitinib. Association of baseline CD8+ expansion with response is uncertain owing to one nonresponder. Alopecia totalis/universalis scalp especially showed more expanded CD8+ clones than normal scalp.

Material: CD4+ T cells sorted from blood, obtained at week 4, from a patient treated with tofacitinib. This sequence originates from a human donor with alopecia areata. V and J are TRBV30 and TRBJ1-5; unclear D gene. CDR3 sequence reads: CAWSGGSGSQPQHF. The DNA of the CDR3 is TGTGCCTGGAGTGGTGGGAGCGGTAGTCAGCCCCAGCATTTT.